A selection of T cell receptor beta chains follows, all from one sample in a study of cytomegalovirus exposure and HLA in healthy donors. Profiling relied on immunoSEQ multiplex PCR, and the TCRdb table lists in-frame clones only, not all of them. Among under 150,000 clones listed, over 60% were seen once. Specimen: PBMCs. The receptors were sampled from a man aged 35 to 55 in good health and CMV-seronegative. Both conserved end residues are part of each CDR3. Fields, in order: clone size, V gene, J gene, D gene, CDR3 protein, CDR3 DNA. A D gene is named only where the DNA matches it firmly. A clone size is listed for some rows: how often the clone was seen (once, few, many), or a class if it is expanded.

many	TRBV30	TRBJ2-1	.	CAWSVLGNEQFF	TGTGCCTGGAGTGTACTAGGTAATGAGCAGTTCTTC
few	TRBV7-6	TRBJ1-2	.	CASSLASGAGAVYGYTF	TGTGCCAGCAGCTTAGCTTCGGGAGCGGGGGCTGTCTATGGCTACACCTTC
.	TRBV6-5	TRBJ2-7	.	CASSYLRRTDYEQYF	TGTGCCAGCAGTTACCTTCGTCGGACAGACTACGAGCAGTACTTC
.	TRBV15	TRBJ2-1	TRBD2	CATSRDRSAGRNEQFF	TGTGCCACCAGCAGAGATCGATCAGCGGGACGGAATGAGCAGTTCTTC
.	TRBV13	TRBJ2-7	TRBD2	CASSDSGGPRYEQYF	TGTGCCAGCAGCGATAGCGGGGGGCCGCGCTACGAGCAGTACTTC
.	TRBV28	TRBJ2-7	.	CASTVGDPSYEQYF	TGTGCCAGCACCGTAGGAGATCCCTCCTACGAGCAGTACTTC
.	TRBV27	TRBJ2-6	TRBD2	CASSASGTRRSVLTF	TGTGCCAGCAGTGCCTCCGGGACTAGGAGAAGCGTCCTGACTTTC
few	TRBV6-5	TRBJ2-1	.	CASSSGLYDEQFF	TGTGCCAGCAGTTCAGGGTTGTACGATGAGCAGTTCTTC
.	TRBV30	TRBJ1-1	TRBD1	CAWSAGTGDTEAFF	TGTGCCTGGAGTGCCGGGACAGGGGACACTGAAGCTTTCTTT
few	TRBV5-4	TRBJ2-5	.	CASSLETEPQETQYF	TGTGCCAGCAGCTTGGAGACAGAGCCCCAAGAGACCCAGTACTTC
once	TRBV5-1	TRBJ2-5	TRBD1	CASKPGQGLETQYF	TGCGCCTCTAAGCCGGGACAGGGATTGGAGACCCAGTACTTC
.	TRBV30	TRBJ2-7	.	CAWTVGGSSYEQYF	TGTGCCTGGACGGTGGGAGGCAGCTCCTACGAGCAGTACTTC
.	TRBV5-6	TRBJ2-3	TRBD1	CASSLGTGVLDTQYF	TGTGCCAGCAGCTTGGGGACAGGGGTGTTAGATACGCAGTATTTT
.	TRBV9	TRBJ2-2	.	CASSEGGYTGELFF	TGTGCCAGCAGCGAAGGGGGATACACCGGGGAGCTGTTTTTT
once	TRBV7-8	TRBJ2-7	TRBD2	CASSLARTSYEQYF	TGTGCCAGCAGCTTAGCGCGGACTAGTTACGAGCAGTACTTC
.	TRBV28	TRBJ1-2	TRBD1	CASSWDSYGYTF	TGTGCCAGCAGTTGGGACAGCTATGGCTACACCTTC
.	TRBV5-1	TRBJ2-2	.	CASSLVLGGDVGELFF	TGCGCCAGCAGCTTGGTCCTCGGCGGGGACGTCGGGGAGCTGTTTTTT
.	TRBV5-4	TRBJ2-5	.	CASSLASGETQYF	TGTGCCAGCAGCTTGGCATCCGGGGAGACCCAGTACTTC
.	TRBV5-1	TRBJ2-4	.	CASSLGLGGRKNIQYF	TGCGCCAGCAGCTTGGGTTTAGGAGGTAGGAAAAACATTCAGTACTTC
.	TRBV29-1	TRBJ2-2	TRBD1	CSVELGQGVTGELFF	TGCAGCGTTGAATTGGGGCAGGGGGTAACCGGGGAGCTGTTTTTT
.	TRBV14	TRBJ2-3	TRBD2	CASSQVSPSGGTDTQYF	TGTGCCAGCAGCCAAGTATCCCCTAGCGGGGGCACAGATACGCAGTATTTT
few	TRBV7-2	TRBJ1-5	.	CASSLVRGSNQPQHF	TGTGCCAGCAGCTTAGTTCGGGGTAGCAATCAGCCCCAGCATTTT
.	TRBV19	TRBJ1-1	.	CASIGMGQMNTEAFF	TGTGCCAGTATCGGAATGGGACAAATGAACACTGAAGCTTTCTTT